A few counts support the clone carrying this T cell receptor (beta chain). The antigen remains unidentified. The V end lost 2 bases, the J end lost 10 bases, and 15 bases lay between the germline ends. CDR1 is SEHNR and CDR2 is FQNEAQ in the germline V gene (reference sequence). The CDR3 sequence is 14 residues long. One entry per CDR3 protein results from TCRdb running MiXCR on the RT-PCR reads. The sample lists about 530,000 distinct CDR3 sequences; 13% were seen once. The data stem from a study of response to subunit inactivated influenza vaccine. Study-level results: T cells newly recruited by each seasonal influenza vaccination are few, the authors suggested.

The source was PBMCs from blood, collected more than 35 days after vaccination. The source is a man in his fifties who received an inactivated influenza vaccine. The chain carries TRBV7-9 and TRBJ2-1; a possible D gene is TRBD2 (5 bases). In DNA, the CDR3 is TGTGCCAGCAGCTTAAGCGGCCGTTTTGAAGAGCAGTTCTTC. Its translation is CASSLSGRFEEQFF.